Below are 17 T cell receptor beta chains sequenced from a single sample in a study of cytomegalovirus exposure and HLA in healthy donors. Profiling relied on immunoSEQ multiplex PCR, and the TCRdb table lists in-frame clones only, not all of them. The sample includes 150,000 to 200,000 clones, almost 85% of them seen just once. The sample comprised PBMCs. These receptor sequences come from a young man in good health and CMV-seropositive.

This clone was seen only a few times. The CDR3 here is CATSREATGSSNEQFF. The CDR3 nucleotides read TGTGCCACCAGCAGGGAGGCAACAGGGTCGTCAAATGAGCAGTTCTTC. The chain uses TRBV15 and TRBJ2-1; TRBD1 is a possible D gene (6 bases). Trimming left V 3 bases short and J 7 bases short, with 19 bases between. The CDR3 covers 16 residues. CDR1 and CDR2 (germline): LNHNV, YYDKDF (reference sequence). Variable domain in full (rest from reference TRBV15 and TRBJ2-1): DAMVIQNPRYQVTQFGKPVTLSCSQTLNHNVMYWYQQKSSQAPKLLFHYYDKDFNNEADTPDNFQSRRPNTSFCFLDIRSPGLGDTAMYLCATSREATGSSNEQFFGPGTRLTVL.

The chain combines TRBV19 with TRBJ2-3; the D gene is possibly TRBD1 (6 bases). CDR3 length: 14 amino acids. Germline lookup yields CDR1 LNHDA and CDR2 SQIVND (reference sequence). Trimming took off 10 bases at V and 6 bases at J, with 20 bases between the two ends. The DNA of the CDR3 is TGTGCCACTCAGGACAGACCCCATGGGGATACGCAGTATTTT. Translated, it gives CATQDRPHGDTQYF.

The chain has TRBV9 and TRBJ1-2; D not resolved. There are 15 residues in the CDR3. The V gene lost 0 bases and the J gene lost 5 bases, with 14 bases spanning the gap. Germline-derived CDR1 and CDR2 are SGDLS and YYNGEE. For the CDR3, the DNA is TGTGCCAGCAGCGTAGATCCGAGATTGTGGTATGGCTACACCTTC. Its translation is CASSVDPRLWYGYTF. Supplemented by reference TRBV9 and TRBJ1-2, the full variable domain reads DSGVTQTPKHLITATGQRVTLRCSPRSGDLSVYWYQQSLDQGLQFLIQYYNGEERAKGNILERFSAQQFPDLHSELNLSSLELGDSALYFCASSVDPRLWYGYTFGSGTRLTVV.

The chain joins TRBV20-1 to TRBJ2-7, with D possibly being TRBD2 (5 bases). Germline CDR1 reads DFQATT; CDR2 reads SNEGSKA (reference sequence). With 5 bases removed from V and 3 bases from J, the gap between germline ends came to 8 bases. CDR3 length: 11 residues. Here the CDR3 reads CSAPGDYEQYF. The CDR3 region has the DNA TGCAGTGCTCCCGGGGACTACGAGCAGTACTTC.

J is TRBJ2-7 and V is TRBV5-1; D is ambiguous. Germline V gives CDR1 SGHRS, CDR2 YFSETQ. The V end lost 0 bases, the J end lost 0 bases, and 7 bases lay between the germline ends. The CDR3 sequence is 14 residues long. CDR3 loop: CASSLDLSSYEQYF. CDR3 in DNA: TGCGCCAGCAGCTTGGACTTGAGCTCCTACGAGCAGTACTTC.

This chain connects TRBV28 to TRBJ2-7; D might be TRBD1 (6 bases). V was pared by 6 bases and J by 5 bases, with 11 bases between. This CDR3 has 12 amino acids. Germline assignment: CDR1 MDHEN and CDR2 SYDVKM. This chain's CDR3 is CASSPQGHEQYF. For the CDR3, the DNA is TGTGCCAGCAGCCCACAGGGACACGAGCAGTACTTC.

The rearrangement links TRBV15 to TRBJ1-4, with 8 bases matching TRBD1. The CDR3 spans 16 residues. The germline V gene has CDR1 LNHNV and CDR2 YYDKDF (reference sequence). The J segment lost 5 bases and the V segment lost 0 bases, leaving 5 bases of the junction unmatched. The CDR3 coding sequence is TGTGCCACCAGCAGAGAGAGGCAGGGGGCGAATGAAAAACTGTTTTTT. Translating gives CATSRERQGANEKLFF.

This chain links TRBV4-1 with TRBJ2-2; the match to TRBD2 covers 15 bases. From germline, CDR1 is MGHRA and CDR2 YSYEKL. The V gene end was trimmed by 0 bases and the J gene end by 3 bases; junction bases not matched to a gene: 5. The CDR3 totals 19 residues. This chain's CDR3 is CASSQDLGLAGGYTGELFF. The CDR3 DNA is TGCGCCAGCAGCCAAGATCTCGGACTAGCGGGAGGGTACACCGGGGAGCTGTTTTTT.

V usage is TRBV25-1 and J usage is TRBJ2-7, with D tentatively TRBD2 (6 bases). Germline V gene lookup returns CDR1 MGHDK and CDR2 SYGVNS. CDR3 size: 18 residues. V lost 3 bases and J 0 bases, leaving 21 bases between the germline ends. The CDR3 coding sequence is TGTGCCAGCAGTGATAGACGCGCGGCTAGCGAGAGCTCCTACGAGCAGTACTTC. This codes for CASSDRRAASESSYEQYF.

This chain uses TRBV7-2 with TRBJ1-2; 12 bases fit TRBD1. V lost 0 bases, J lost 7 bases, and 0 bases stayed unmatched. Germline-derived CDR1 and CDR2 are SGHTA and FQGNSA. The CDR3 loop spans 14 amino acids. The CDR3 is CASSLAGQGAGYTF. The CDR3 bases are TGTGCCAGCAGCTTAGCGGGACAGGGGGCTGGCTACACCTTC. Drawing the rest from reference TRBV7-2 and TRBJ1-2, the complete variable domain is GAGVSQSPSNKVTEKGKDVELRCDPISGHTALYWYRQSLGQGLEFLIYFQGNSAPDKSGLPSDRFSAERTGGSVSTLTIQRTQQEDSAVYLCASSLAGQGAGYTFGSGTRLTVV.

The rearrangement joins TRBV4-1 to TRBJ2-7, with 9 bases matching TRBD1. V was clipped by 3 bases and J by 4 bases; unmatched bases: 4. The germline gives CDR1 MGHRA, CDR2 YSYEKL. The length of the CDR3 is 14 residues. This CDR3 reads CASSQGTGWYEQYF. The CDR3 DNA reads TGCGCCAGCAGCCAGGGGACAGGGTGGTACGAGCAGTACTTC.

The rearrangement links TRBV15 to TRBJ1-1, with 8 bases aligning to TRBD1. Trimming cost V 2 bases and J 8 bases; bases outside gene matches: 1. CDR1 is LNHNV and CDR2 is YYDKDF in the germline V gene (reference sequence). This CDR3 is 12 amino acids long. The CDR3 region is CATSRRDREAFF. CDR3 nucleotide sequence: TGTGCCACCAGCAGAAGGGACAGGGAAGCTTTCTTT.

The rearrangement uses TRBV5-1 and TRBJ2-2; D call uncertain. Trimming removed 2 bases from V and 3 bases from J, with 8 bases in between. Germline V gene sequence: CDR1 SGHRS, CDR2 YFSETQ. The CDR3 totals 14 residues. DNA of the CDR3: TGCGCCAGCAGCTTCGGTCGGGACACCGGGGAGCTGTTTTTT. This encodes CASSFGRDTGELFF.

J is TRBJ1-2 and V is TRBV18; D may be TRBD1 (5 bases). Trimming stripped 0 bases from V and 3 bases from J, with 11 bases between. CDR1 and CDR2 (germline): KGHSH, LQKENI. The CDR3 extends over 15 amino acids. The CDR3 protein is CASSPPGGVHYGYTF. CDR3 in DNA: TGTGCCAGCTCACCACCAGGAGGGGTCCACTATGGCTACACCTTC.

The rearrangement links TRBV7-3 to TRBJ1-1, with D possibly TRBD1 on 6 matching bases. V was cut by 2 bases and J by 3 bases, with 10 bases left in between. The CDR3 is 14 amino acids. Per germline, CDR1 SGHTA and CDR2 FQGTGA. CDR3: CASSLQGRDTEAFF. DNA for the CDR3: TGTGCCAGCAGCTTACAGGGGAGGGACACTGAAGCTTTCTTT.

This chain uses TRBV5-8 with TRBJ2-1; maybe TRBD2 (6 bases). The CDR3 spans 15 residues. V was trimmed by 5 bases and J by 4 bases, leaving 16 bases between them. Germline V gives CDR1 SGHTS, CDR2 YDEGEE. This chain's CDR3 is CASSRDRDSYNEQFF. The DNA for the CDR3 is TGTGCCAGCAGTCGAGACCGGGACTCGTACAATGAGCAGTTCTTC.

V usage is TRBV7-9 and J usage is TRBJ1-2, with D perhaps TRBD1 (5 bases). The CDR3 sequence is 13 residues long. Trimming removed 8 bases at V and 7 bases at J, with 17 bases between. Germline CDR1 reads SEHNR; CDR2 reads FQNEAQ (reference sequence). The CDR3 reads CASGRDALIGYTF. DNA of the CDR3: TGTGCCAGCGGGAGGGACGCCTTAATTGGCTACACCTTC.